This TCR beta chain stems from a study of beta chain features in type 1 diabetes. Expressed TCRB transcripts were sequenced because the entire RNA isolate underwent reverse transcription. Method: immunoSEQ multiplex PCR; TCRdb's copy keeps in-frame clones and lacks some. In the table there are about 9,400 clones, around 78% of which are singletons. The CDR3 totals 17 residues. Germline lookup yields CDR1 SQVTM and CDR2 ANQGSEA. V shed 7 bases and J shed 0 bases, with 24 bases lying between them. Sampling consisted of one heparinised blood draw per donor, averaging about 116 mL. The clonotype comes from a woman aged 18-35 years in good health. This chain connects TRBV29-1 to TRBJ1-1, with D unclear. The sequenced sample was Tregs from blood. The CDR3 nucleotides read TGCAGCGGTGCCCGGGCCAGAGGGTTGGGATTGAACACTGAAGCTTTCTTT. This encodes CSGARARGLGLNTEAFF.